The clone carrying this T cell receptor (beta chain) was counted once. Other DNA sequences in this sample translate to the same CDR3. In the original workflow: How many nucleated cells were present was estimated from reference gene primer amplification. Repertoires were generated with immunoSEQ multiplex PCR, while TCRdb's copy carries only in-frame clones and drops some. Clone size and V and J calls were adopted from that table, with D and trimming inferred from the DNA. This table holds fewer than 350,000 clones, about 86% found once. This sample was taken from a study of blood T cell repertoires in COVID-19. About the research overall: Sites across the United States, Italy and Spain contributed samples from acute and convalescent COVID-19. In each case, the material was cDNA or gDNA derived from T cells, B-cell-depleted T cells, or PBMCs.

With V trimmed by 5 bases and J by 6 bases, 4 bases remained unmatched. This CDR3 comprises 13 residues. Germline loops: CDR1 SNHLY, CDR2 FYNNEI. The Seattle patients joined while their infection was active and were tracked longitudinally afterward. The sequencing input was peripheral blood. The receptor comes from a woman between 70 and 85 years old with COVID-19, enrolled during active disease. This chain links TRBV2 with TRBJ2-7; 10 bases match TRBD1. The CDR3: CASSRDRGGEQYF. Here the CDR3 DNA reads TGTGCCAGCAGTAGGGACAGGGGCGGCGAGCAGTACTTC. Full variable domain (outside the CDR3, taken from reference TRBV2 and TRBJ2-7): EPEVTQTPSHQVTQMGQEVILRCVPISNHLYFYWYRQILGQKVEFLVSFYNNEISEKSEIFDDQFSVERPDGSNFTLKIRSTKLEDSAMYFCASSRDRGGEQYFGPGTRLTVT.